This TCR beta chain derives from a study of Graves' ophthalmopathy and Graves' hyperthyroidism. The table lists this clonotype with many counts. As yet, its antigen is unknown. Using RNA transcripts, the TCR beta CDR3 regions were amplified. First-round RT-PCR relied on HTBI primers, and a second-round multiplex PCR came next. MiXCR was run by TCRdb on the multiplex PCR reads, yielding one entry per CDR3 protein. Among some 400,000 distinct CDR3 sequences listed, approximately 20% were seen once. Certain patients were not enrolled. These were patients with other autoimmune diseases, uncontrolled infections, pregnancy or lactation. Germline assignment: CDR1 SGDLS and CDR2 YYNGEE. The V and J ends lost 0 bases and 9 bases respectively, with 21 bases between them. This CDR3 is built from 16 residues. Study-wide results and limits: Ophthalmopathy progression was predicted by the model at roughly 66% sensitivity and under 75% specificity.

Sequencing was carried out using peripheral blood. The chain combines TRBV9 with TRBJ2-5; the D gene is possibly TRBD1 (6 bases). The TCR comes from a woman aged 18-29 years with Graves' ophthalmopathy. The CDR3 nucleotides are TGTGCCAGCAGCGTAGGGAAAGGGGGTCGCGCGGTGGCCCAGTACTTC. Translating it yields CASSVGKGGRAVAQYF.